The clone carrying this T cell receptor beta chain was seen a handful of times. Its antigen remains unidentified. The genomic DNA of each subset was split evenly across several immunoSEQ plates. This table comes from immunoSEQ multiplex PCR, and its TCRdb copy is limited to in-frame clones, with some not included. The sample comprises fewer than 850,000 clones, about three quarters of which are singletons, and less than 2% rests with the top ten. V gave up 5 bases and J gave up 6 bases; unmatched junction bases: 5. Germline V gene data show CDR1 as SNHLY and CDR2 as FYNNEI. The CDR3 length is 14 residues. The data were obtained in a study of shared clonotypes between healthy human individuals. Broader study findings: Sharing across four donors was highest in naive CD4 (around 5%) and lowest in memory CD8 (0.4%). A small donor pool kept down the genetic and exposure-history diversity that was represented.

The chain employs TRBV2 and TRBJ2-2, with 8 nucleotides matching TRBD1. This TCR came from a woman under 40 in good health. Sequences were obtained from memory CD4+ T cells sorted from blood. Subset given: CD45RA-negative fraction. The CDR3 sequence: CASSRDRFSGELFF. The CDR3 DNA sequence: TGTGCCAGCAGTCGGGACAGGTTTTCCGGGGAGCTGTTTTTT.